These T cell receptor beta chains were read from a single sample in a study of T cells in Graves' hyperthyroidism and ophthalmopathy. TCRdb re-derived calls from the multiplex PCR reads in MiXCR, one entry per CDR3 protein. This table has roughly 500,000 distinct CDR3 sequences, 40% to 55% appearing once. The sequenced material came from peripheral blood or thyroid tissue (not recorded which). Every receptor here comes from an adult woman with Graves' disease, either hyperthyroidism or ophthalmopathy (not recorded which). Each CDR3 is given without its conserved first and last residue. Size values are once, few and many counts, or a class for expanded clones, and some rows have none.

- TRBV24-1 ATSDGPYYEQY
- TRBV15 ATSRGTVLT
many TRBV7-9 ASRLPGENYGYT
many TRBV7-3 ASSLIPRPQETQY
many TRBV5-1 ATGTGERGTEAF
- TRBV15 ATSRDGTVSYEQY
many TRBV5-4 ASSPGGTSGRTGELF
- TRBV7-9 ASSLPSDGEETQY
few TRBV19 ASTGMAANEKLF
many TRBV5-6 ASSLVSRAEAF
- TRBV2 ASSGFTGGLRNEH
- TRBV19 ASRPTGKANYGYT
- TRBV12-3/TRBV12-4 ASSPRAGNQPQH
- TRBV11-2 ASSLGGLVGELF
- TRBV2 ASRDRSGTYGYT
- TRBV5-1 ASSLTRDGYT
- TRBV7-9 ASSSGDSPHTEAF
- TRBV29-1 SVVRQGTATNEKLF
- TRBV19 ATRVWAEDYGYT
many TRBV7-9 ASSTTDQPQH
few TRBV4-1 ASADILSNQPQH
few TRBV12-3/TRBV12-4 ASSWPGGGQPQH
- TRBV6-6 ASSYPTGANVLT
many TRBV7-6 ASSFNLGETQY
many TRBV12-3/TRBV12-4 ASTRGGGTDTQY
many TRBV20-1 SAGTSGTETQY
many TRBV25-1 ASMWRVGTEAF
many TRBV5-8 ASSFAGSNQPQH
few TRBV10-3 AIASSLEEAYGYT
- TRBV12-3/TRBV12-4 ANRRTSLGTDTQY
- TRBV7-9 ASSTSGSKPYEQY
- TRBV10-2 ASSEWTGDGHT
many TRBV28 ASSPPGQGYGYT
- TRBV24-1 ASSLRTGYQNEKLF
many TRBV7-3 ASSSGQGSVQY
- TRBV4-1 ASSYLQGQNGYT
- TRBV7-9 ASIKASGQETQY
once TRBV7-6 ASSQPGAYEQY
- TRBV29-1 SVGGDNSPLH
- TRBV6-2/TRBV6-3 ASTGVGQPQH
- TRBV14 ASSQWAGQQAF
- TRBV6-1 ASSKGTEEKLF
- TRBV7-9 ASSSGQGTALH
many TRBV20-1 SAPWGIGNTIY
few TRBV4-1 ASSHPFGGPEAF
- TRBV2 ASRTTSLGEQY
- TRBV20-1 SASGQGAGELF
many TRBV30 AWRASDAAF
many TRBV7-2 ASSLGRLSYEQY
many TRBV2 ASFRLAGNPHEQF
- TRBV20-1 NAFPGLAGGETQY
- TRBV9 ASSFGVAETHYGYT